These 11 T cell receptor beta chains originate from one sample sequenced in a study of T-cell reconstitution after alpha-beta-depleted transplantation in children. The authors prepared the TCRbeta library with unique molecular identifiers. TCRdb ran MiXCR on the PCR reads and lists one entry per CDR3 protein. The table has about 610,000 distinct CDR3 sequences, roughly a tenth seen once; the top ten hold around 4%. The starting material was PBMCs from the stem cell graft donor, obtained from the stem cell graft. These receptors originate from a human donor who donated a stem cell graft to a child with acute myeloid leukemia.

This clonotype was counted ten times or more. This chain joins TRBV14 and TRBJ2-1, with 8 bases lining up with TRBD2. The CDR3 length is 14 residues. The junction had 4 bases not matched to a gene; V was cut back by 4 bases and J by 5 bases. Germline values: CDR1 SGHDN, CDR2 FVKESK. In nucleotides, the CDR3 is TGTGCCAGCAGCCCTAGCGGGCCAAACAATGAGCAGTTCTTC. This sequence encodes CASSPSGPNNEQFF.

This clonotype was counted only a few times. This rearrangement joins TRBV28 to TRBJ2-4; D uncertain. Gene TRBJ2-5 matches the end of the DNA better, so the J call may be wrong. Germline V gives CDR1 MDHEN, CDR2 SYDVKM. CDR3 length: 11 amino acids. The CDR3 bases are TGTGCCAGCAGCCTAAGGACGACCCAGTACTTC. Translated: CASSLRTTQYF.

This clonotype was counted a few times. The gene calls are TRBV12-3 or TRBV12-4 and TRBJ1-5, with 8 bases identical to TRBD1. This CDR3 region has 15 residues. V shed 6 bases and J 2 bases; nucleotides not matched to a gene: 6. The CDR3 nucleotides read TGTGCCAGCAGGGCCGAACAGGGGGGCAATCAGCCCCAGCATTTT. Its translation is CASRAEQGGNQPQHF.

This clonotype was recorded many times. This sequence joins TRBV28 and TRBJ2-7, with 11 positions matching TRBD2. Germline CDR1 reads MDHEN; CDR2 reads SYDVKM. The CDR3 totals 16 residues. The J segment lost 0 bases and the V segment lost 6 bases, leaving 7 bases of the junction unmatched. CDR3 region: CASRPLAGGPSYEQYF. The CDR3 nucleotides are TGTGCCAGCAGGCCGCTAGCGGGAGGCCCCTCCTACGAGCAGTACTTC.

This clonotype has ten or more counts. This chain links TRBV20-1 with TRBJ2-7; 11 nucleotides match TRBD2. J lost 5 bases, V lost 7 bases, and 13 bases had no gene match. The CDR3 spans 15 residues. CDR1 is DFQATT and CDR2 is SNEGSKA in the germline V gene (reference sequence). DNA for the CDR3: TGCAGTGTCCGGGGAACTAGCGGGAGTCGCGACGAGCAGTACTTC. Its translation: CSVRGTSGSRDEQYF.

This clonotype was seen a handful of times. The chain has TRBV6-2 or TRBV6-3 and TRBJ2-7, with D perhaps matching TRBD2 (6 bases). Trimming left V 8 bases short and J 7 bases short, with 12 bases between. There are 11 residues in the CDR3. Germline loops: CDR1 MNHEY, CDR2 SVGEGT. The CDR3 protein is CASGTGMEQYF. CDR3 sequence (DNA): TGTGCCAGCGGGACTGGAATGGAGCAGTACTTC.

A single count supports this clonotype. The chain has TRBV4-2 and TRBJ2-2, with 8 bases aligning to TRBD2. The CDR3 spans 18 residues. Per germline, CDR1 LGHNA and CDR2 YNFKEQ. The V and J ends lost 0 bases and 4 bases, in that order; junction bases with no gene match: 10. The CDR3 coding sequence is TGTGCCAGCAGCCAAGATAGGGGGGGACTAGGGTCCACCGGGGAGCTGTTTTTT. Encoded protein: CASSQDRGGLGSTGELFF.

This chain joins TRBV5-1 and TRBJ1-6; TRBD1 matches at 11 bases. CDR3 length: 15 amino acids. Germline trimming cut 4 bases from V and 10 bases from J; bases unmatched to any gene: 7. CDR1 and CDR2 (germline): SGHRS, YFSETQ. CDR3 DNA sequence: TGCGCCAGCAGCAGAACCGGGACAGGGGGATCACCCCTCCACTTT. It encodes CASSRTGTGGSPLHF. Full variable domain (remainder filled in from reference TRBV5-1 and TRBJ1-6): KAGVTQTPRYLIKTRGQQVTLSCSPISGHRSVSWYQQTPGQGLQFLFEYFSETQRNKGNFPGRFSGRQFSNSRSEMNVSTLELGDSALYLCASSRTGTGGSPLHFGNGTRLTVT.

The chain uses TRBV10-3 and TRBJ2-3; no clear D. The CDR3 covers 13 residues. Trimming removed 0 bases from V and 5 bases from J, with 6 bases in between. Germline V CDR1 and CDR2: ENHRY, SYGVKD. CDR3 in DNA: TGTGCCATCAGTGAGTCGGCGGTAGATACGCAGTATTTT. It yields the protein CAISESAVDTQYF.

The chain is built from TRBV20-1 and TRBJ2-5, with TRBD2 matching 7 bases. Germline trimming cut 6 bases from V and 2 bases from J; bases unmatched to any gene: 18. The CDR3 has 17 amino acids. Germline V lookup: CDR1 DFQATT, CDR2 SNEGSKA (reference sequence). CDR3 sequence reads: CSATRTLRASGQETQYF. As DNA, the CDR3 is TGCAGTGCGACGCGAACACTGCGGGCTAGCGGACAAGAGACCCAGTACTTC.

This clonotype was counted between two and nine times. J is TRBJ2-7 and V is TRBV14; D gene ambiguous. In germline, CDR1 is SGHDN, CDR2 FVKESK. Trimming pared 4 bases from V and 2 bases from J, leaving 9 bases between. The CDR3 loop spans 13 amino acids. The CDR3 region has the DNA TGTGCCAGCAGCCGGATCACAACCTACGAGCAGTACTTC. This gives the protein CASSRITTYEQYF. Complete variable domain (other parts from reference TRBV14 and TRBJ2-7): EAGVTQFPSHSVIEKGQTVTLRCDPISGHDNLYWYRRVMGKEIKFLLHFVKESKQDESGMPNNRFLAERTGGTYSTLKVQPAELEDSGVYFCASSRITTYEQYFGPGTRLTVT.